This is a list of T cell receptor beta chains from one sample in a study of T cells in Graves' hyperthyroidism and ophthalmopathy. Via MiXCR, TCRdb re-called the multiplex PCR reads, giving one row per CDR3 protein. The profile shows 660,000 or so distinct CDR3 sequences, more than 20% of them singletons. The sample taken for sequencing was blood. The origin of the receptors is a man younger than 45 with Graves' ophthalmopathy. The CDR3 runs from the conserved cysteine through the conserved F or W. The D gene is left open where the match is weak. Clone size is not always given. Where it is, it says once, few, many or a class for expanded clones.

>TRBV20-1|TRBD1|TRBJ2-1|few
CSARGTGASYNEQFF
TGCAGTGCTAGGGGGACAGGGGCATCCTACAATGAGCAGTTCTTC
>TRBV9|-|TRBJ2-1|-
CASSVTGEPYNEQFF
TGTGCCAGCAGCGTTACCGGGGAGCCCTACAATGAGCAGTTCTTC
>TRBV4-2|-|TRBJ2-2|few
CASSQDRLAGTGELFF
TGTGCCAGCAGCCAAGATCGGCTGGCGGGCACCGGGGAGCTGTTTTTT
>TRBV25-1|-|TRBJ2-7|few
CASSVTGTNEQYF
TGTGCCAGCAGTGTTACGGGGACCAACGAGCAGTACTTC
>TRBV6-1|TRBD2|TRBJ2-6|-
CASRLAGVRGANVLTF
TGTGCCAGCAGACTAGCGGGAGTTCGTGGGGCCAACGTCCTGACTTTC
>TRBV4-3|-|TRBJ2-1|few
CASSQEIRNEQFF
TGCGCCAGCAGCCAAGAAATCCGAAATGAGCAGTTCTTC
>TRBV7-2|TRBD2|TRBJ2-3|many
CASSLMASGSTDTQYF
TGTGCCAGCAGCTTAATGGCTAGCGGGAGCACAGATACGCAGTATTTT
>TRBV7-3|TRBD2|TRBJ2-1|many
CASSLGLAGVEGEQFF
TGTGCCAGCAGCTTGGGACTAGCGGGAGTCGAGGGTGAGCAGTTCTTC
>TRBV3-1|-|TRBJ2-1|few
CATERGYNEQFF
TGTGCCACAGAGCGAGGCTACAATGAGCAGTTCTTC
>TRBV11-2|-|TRBJ1-6|many
CASSLRTDHNSPLHF
TGTGCCAGCAGCTTACGGACAGACCATAATTCACCCCTCCACTTT
>TRBV28|-|TRBJ2-7|many
CASRRASWVNEQYF
TGTGCCAGCAGACGGGCTTCCTGGGTGAACGAGCAGTACTTC
>TRBV20-1|-|TRBJ1-1|-
CSANGGGMNTEAFF
TGCAGTGCTAACGGGGGGGGTATGAACACTGAAGCTTTCTTT
>TRBV11-2|TRBD2|TRBJ2-2|many
CASSSPRRASGSGHTGELFF
TGTGCCAGCAGCTCCCCTCGCCGGGCTAGCGGGAGCGGCCACACCGGGGAGCTGTTTTTT
>TRBV24-1|TRBD2|TRBJ2-1|few
CATRGTSGRGDEQFF
TGTGCCACCAGGGGGACTAGCGGGAGAGGCGATGAGCAGTTCTTC
>TRBV6-1|-|TRBJ2-3|-
CASSEVSEIMTDTQYF
TGTGCCAGCAGTGAAGTGTCAGAGATAATGACAGATACGCAGTATTTT
>TRBV19|TRBD1|TRBJ1-2|-
CASSLTGTGGAYGYTF
TGTGCCAGTAGCCTTACCGGGACAGGGGGCGCCTATGGCTACACCTTC
>TRBV24-1|TRBD1|TRBJ1-1|many
CATSAGTDTEAFF
TGTGCCACCAGTGCTGGGACAGACACTGAAGCTTTCTTT
>TRBV30|TRBD1|TRBJ2-3|-
CAWSSGTGRGDTQYF
TGTGCCTGGAGCTCCGGGACAGGGAGGGGAGATACGCAGTATTTT
>TRBV28|-|TRBJ1-2|-
CASSDLGRNYGYTF
TGTGCCAGCAGTGACCTGGGGAGAAACTATGGCTACACCTTC
>TRBV27|-|TRBJ2-1|few
CASSEGQGGYYNEQFF
TGTGCCAGCAGCGAGGGGCAGGGGGGTTATTACAATGAGCAGTTCTTC
>TRBV7-8|-|TRBJ2-7|many
CASSPMTRPEQYF
TGTGCCAGCAGCCCCATGACACGACCCGAGCAGTACTTC
>TRBV20-1|TRBD1|TRBJ1-5|-
CSARGTGRQPQHF
TGCAGTGCTAGAGGGACAGGGAGACAGCCCCAGCATTTT
>TRBV5-1|-|TRBJ2-7|few
CASRDVSSYEQYF
TGCGCCAGCCGGGACGTGAGCTCCTACGAGCAGTACTTC
>TRBV5-8|-|TRBJ2-5|-
CASSLGPTSAEETQYF
TGTGCCAGCAGCCTGGGACCCACTTCAGCCGAAGAGACCCAGTACTTC
>TRBV7-2|TRBD2|TRBJ2-7|-
CASSPFSGSFYEQYF
TGTGCCAGCAGCCCATTTAGCGGGAGTTTCTACGAGCAGTACTTC
>TRBV30|-|TRBJ2-5|many
CAWSVNPQGTGETQYF
TGTGCCTGGAGTGTAAACCCGCAGGGGACTGGAGAGACCCAGTACTTC
>TRBV9|-|TRBJ2-3|-
CASSSPTQTDTQYF
TGTGCCAGCAGCTCCCCGACCCAGACAGATACGCAGTATTTT
>TRBV4-2|-|TRBJ1-2|-
CASSQVEAGTSYGYTF
TGTGCCAGCAGCCAAGTGGAGGCGGGGACAAGCTATGGCTACACCTTC
>TRBV29-1|TRBD2|TRBJ2-3|-
CSVGLRESPDTQYF
TGCAGCGTTGGCCTGCGGGAGTCGCCAGATACGCAGTATTTT
>TRBV2|TRBD1|TRBJ1-4|many
CASGPGGAGDEKLFF
TGTGCCAGCGGCCCAGGGGGCGCAGGGGATGAAAAACTGTTTTTT
>TRBV28|-|TRBJ2-7|many
CASSLGGTSNEQYF
TGTGCCAGCAGTTTAGGCGGAACTAGTAACGAGCAGTACTTC
>TRBV6-1|-|TRBJ2-1|-
CASSEAVTGGSYNEQFF
TGTGCCAGCAGTGAAGCAGTGACAGGAGGCTCTTACAATGAGCAGTTCTTC
>TRBV5-1|TRBD2|TRBJ2-7|-
CASSLATSGMGEQYF
TGCGCCAGCAGCTTGGCGACTAGCGGTATGGGCGAGCAGTACTTC
>TRBV28|-|TRBJ2-3|few
CASSLGGSEDTQYF
TGTGCCAGCAGTTTAGGGGGGAGTGAAGATACGCAGTATTTT
>TRBV5-4|-|TRBJ2-1|-
CASSGRSNEQFF
TGTGCCAGCAGCGGGAGGAGCAATGAGCAGTTCTTC
>TRBV20-1|TRBD2|TRBJ2-3|few
CSASSGRAADTQYF
TGCAGTGCCTCAAGCGGGAGGGCCGCAGATACGCAGTATTTT
>TRBV20-1|-|TRBJ2-4|-
CSAPRYQDKNIQYF
TGCAGTGCTCCTCGCTACCAAGACAAAAACATTCAGTACTTC
>TRBV10-3|TRBD1|TRBJ2-5|-
CAIRGQGNGETQYF
TGTGCCATCAGGGGACAGGGGAATGGAGAGACCCAGTACTTC
>TRBV20-1|TRBD2|TRBJ2-5|-
CSARVPSGRGPQETQYF
TGCAGTGCTAGAGTACCTAGCGGGAGAGGGCCCCAAGAGACCCAGTACTTC
>TRBV20-1|TRBD2|TRBJ2-5|many
CSASGGRGEETQYF
TGCAGTGCTAGTGGTGGGAGGGGCGAAGAGACCCAGTACTTC
>TRBV6-2/TRBV6-3|-|TRBJ1-2|few
CASMDPPGYGYTF
TGTGCCAGCATGGACCCTCCGGGGTATGGCTACACCTTC
>TRBV12-3/TRBV12-4|-|TRBJ1-3|few
CASSLGQISGNTIYF
TGTGCCAGCAGTTTGGGGCAGATCTCTGGAAACACCATATATTTT
>TRBV6-1|TRBD2|TRBJ2-3|many
CASSPSGSPDTQYF
TGTGCCAGCAGTCCTAGCGGGAGCCCAGATACGCAGTATTTT
>TRBV4-1|-|TRBJ2-7|-
CASSQVPTSYEQYF
TGCGCCAGCAGCCAAGTTCCGACATCCTACGAGCAGTACTTC
>TRBV27|-|TRBJ2-5|few
CASAQETQYF
TGTGCCAGCGCCCAAGAGACCCAGTACTTC
>TRBV28|-|TRBJ1-2|-
CASSPGGTSYGYTF
TGTGCCAGCAGTCCGGGGGGCACTAGCTATGGCTACACCTTC
>TRBV6-1|TRBD1|TRBJ2-7|-
CASRTSTGISYEQYF
TGTGCCAGCAGGACGTCGACAGGGATCTCCTACGAGCAGTACTTC
>TRBV10-2|TRBD2|TRBJ2-5|-
CASSESAGVSGETQYF
TGCGCCAGCAGTGAGTCAGCGGGAGTGTCGGGGGAGACCCAGTACTTC
>TRBV6-2/TRBV6-3|-|TRBJ1-3|-
CASSPSGGGGNTIYF
TGTGCCAGCAGCCCCAGTGGGGGAGGGGGAAACACCATATATTTT
>TRBV3-1|-|TRBJ1-5|many
CASSQGGSINQPQHF
TGTGCCAGCAGCCAAGGGGGCAGTATCAATCAGCCCCAGCATTTT
>TRBV5-1|TRBD1|TRBJ2-2|-
CASSTDRAAGELFF
TGCGCCAGCAGCACCGACAGGGCTGCCGGGGAGCTGTTTTTT
>TRBV27|-|TRBJ1-4|few
CASSPTQVSNEKLFF
TGTGCCAGCAGTCCCACACAGGTTTCTAATGAAAAACTGTTTTTT
>TRBV5-5|-|TRBJ1-1|few
CASSLGPIGTEAFF
TGTGCCAGCAGCTTGGGACCTATCGGCACTGAAGCTTTCTTT
>TRBV12-3/TRBV12-4|TRBD1|TRBJ2-3|many
CASRGTGGTDTQYF
TGTGCCAGCAGAGGGACAGGGGGCACAGATACGCAGTATTTT
>TRBV19|-|TRBJ2-7|-
CASSKAADYEQYF
TGTGCCAGTAGTAAGGCAGCTGACTACGAGCAGTACTTC
>TRBV28|-|TRBJ1-3|few
CASSWTAGNTIYF
TGTGCCAGCAGTTGGACAGCGGGAAACACCATATATTTT
>TRBV20-1|TRBD2|TRBJ2-7|-
CSATSGTPYEQYF
TGCAGTGCAACTAGCGGGACCCCCTACGAGCAGTACTTC
>TRBV28|TRBD2|TRBJ2-1|-
CASSQPGLAVDNEQFF
TGTGCCAGCAGTCAACCGGGACTAGCGGTGGACAATGAGCAGTTCTTC